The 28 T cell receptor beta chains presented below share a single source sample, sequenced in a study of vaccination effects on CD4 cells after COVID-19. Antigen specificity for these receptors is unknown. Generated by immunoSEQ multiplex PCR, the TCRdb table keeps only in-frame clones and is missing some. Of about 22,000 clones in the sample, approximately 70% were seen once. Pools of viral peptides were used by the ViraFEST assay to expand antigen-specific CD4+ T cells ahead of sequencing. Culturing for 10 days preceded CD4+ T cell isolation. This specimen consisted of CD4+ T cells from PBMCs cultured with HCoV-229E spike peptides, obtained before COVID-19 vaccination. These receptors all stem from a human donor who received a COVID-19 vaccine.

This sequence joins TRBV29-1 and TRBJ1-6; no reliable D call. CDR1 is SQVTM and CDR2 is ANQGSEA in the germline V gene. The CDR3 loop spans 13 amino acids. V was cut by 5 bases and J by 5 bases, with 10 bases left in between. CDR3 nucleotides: TGCAGCGTTACGGAACAGCATAATTCACCCCTCCACTTT. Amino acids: CSVTEQHNSPLHF.

The CDR3 loop is CASSQNSPLHF. For the CDR3, the DNA is TGTGCCAGCAGTCAAAATTCACCCCTCCACTTT. The J gene is TRBJ1-6, the V gene TRBV2; D is uncertain. The germline gives CDR1 SNHLY, CDR2 FYNNEI. V was clipped by 5 bases and J by 7 bases, with 3 bases between them. The CDR3 contains 11 residues.

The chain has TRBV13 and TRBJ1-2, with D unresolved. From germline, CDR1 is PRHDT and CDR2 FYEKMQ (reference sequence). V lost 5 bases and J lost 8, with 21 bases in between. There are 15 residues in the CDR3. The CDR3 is CASSPPNIRRPGYTF. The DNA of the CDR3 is TGTGCCAGCAGCCCGCCCAACATCCGGCGCCCCGGCTACACCTTC.

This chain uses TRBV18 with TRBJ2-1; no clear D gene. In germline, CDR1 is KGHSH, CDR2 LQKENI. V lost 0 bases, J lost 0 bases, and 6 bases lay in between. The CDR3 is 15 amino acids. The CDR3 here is CASSPPVGSYNEQFF. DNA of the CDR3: TGTGCCAGCTCACCACCGGTGGGCTCCTACAATGAGCAGTTCTTC. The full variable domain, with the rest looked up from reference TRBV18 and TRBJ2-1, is NAGVMQNPRHLVRRRGQEARLRCSPMKGHSHVYWYRQLPEEGLKFMVYLQKENIIDESGMPKERFSAEFPKEGPSILRIQQVVRGDSAAYFCASSPPVGSYNEQFFGPGTRLTVL.

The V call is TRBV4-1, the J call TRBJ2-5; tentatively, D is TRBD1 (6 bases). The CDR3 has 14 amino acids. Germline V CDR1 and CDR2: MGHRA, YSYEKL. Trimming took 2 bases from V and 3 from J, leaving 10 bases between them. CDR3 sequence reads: CASSQQDRKETQYF. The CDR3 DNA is TGCGCCAGCAGCCAACAGGACAGAAAAGAGACCCAGTACTTC.

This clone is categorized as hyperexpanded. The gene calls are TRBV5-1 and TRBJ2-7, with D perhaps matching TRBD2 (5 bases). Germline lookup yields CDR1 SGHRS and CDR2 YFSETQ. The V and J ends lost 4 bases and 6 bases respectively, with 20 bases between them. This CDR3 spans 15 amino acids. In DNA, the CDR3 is TGCGCCAGCAGCGCACAGCCGTCCGAGGGTGGCGAGCAGTACTTC. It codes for CASSAQPSEGGEQYF.

CDR3 nucleotide sequence: TGCAGCGTTGAGGTGGCCGGAGACCAAGAGACCCAGTACTTC. It yields the protein CSVEVAGDQETQYF. The V call is TRBV29-1, the J call TRBJ2-5; no reliable D call. The germline V and J ends were trimmed by 3 bases and 0 bases, with 11 bases remaining between them. The CDR3 length is 14 residues. Germline values: CDR1 SQVTM, CDR2 ANQGSEA.

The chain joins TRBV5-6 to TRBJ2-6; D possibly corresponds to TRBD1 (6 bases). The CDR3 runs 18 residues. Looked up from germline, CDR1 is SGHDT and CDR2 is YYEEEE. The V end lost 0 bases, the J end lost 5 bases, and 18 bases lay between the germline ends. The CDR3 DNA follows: TGTGCCAGCAGCTTGGTGGGGGCCGGGGATTACCGGGCCAACGTCCTGACTTTC. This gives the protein CASSLVGAGDYRANVLTF. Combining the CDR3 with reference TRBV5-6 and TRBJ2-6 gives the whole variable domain DAGVTQSPTHLIKTRGQQVTLRCSPKSGHDTVSWYQQALGQGPQFIFQYYEEEERQRGNFPDRFSGHQFPNYSSELNVNALLLGDSALYLCASSLVGAGDYRANVLTFGAGSRLTVL.

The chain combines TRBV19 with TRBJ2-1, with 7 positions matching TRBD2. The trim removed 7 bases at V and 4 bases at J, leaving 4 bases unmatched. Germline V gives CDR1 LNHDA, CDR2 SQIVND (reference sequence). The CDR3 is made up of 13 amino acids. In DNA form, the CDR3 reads TGTGCCAGTAATGGGGGGGTATACAATGAGCAGTTCTTC. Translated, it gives CASNGGVYNEQFF.

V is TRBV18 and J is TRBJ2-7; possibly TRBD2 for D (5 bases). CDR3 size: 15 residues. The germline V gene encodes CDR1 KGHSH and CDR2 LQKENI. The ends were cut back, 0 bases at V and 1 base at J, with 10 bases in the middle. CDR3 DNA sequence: TGTGCCAGCTCACCACCGTACGGGGAATCCTACGAGCAGTACTTC. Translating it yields CASSPPYGESYEQYF.

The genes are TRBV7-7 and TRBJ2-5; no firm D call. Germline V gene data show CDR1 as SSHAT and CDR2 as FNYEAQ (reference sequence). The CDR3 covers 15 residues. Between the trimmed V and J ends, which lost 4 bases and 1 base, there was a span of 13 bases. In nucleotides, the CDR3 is TGTGCCAGCAGCTCTGGTCGAGTGTTCCAAGAGACCCAGTACTTC. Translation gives CASSSGRVFQETQYF.

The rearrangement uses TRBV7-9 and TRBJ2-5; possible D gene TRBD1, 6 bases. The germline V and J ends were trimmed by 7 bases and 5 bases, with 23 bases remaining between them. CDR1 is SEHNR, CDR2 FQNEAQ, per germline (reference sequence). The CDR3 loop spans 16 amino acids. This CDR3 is CASTGRGMVGLETQYF. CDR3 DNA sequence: TGTGCCAGCACCGGTAGGGGGATGGTCGGGTTGGAGACCCAGTACTTC.

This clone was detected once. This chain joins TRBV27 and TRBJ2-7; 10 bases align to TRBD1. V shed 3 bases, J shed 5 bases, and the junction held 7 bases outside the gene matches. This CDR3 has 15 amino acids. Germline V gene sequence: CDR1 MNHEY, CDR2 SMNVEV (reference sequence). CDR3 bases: TGTGCCAGCAGTTTCCGCCCGACAGGGGGCCACGAGCAGTACTTC. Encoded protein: CASSFRPTGGHEQYF.

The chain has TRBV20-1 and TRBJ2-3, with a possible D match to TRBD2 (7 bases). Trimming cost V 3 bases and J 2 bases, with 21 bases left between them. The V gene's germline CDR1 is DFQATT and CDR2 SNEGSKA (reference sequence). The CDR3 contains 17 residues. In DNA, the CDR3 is TGCAGTGCTAGTCTTAACGGGGGGCCAGTCCCCACAGATACGCAGTATTTT. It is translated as CSASLNGGPVPTDTQYF.

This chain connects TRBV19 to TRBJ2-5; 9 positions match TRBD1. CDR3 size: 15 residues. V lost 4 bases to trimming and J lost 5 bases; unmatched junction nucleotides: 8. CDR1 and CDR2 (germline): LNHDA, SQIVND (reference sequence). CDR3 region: CASSKTGGGAETQYF. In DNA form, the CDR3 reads TGTGCCAGTAGTAAGACAGGGGGTGGAGCGGAGACCCAGTACTTC.

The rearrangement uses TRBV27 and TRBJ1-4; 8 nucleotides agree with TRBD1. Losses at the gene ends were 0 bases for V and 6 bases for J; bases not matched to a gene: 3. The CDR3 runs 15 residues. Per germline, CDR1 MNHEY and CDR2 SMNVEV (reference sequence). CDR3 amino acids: CASSLSGTGHEKLFF. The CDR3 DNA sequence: TGTGCCAGCAGTTTATCCGGGACAGGACATGAAAAACTGTTTTTT.

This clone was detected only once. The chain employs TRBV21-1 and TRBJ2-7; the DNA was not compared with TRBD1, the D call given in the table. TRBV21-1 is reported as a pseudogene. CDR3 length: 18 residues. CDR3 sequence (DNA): TGTGCCAGCAGCAAAGTTGTTTTAGGACAGGGCGACTCCTACGAGCAGTACTTC. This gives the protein CASSKVVLGQGDSYEQYF.

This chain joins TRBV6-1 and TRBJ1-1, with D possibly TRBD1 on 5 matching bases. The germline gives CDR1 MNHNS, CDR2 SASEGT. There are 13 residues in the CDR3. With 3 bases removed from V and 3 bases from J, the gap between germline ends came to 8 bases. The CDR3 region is CASSEGEHTEAFF. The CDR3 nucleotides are TGTGCCAGCAGTGAGGGGGAGCACACTGAAGCTTTCTTT.

CDR3 bases: TGTGCCAGCACCGACCTAGCAGGGAGGACTGAAGCTTTCTTT. Translation: CASTDLAGRTEAFF. The J gene is TRBJ1-1, the V gene TRBV2, with TRBD1 as a possible D gene (5 bases). The length of the CDR3 is 14 residues. Germline lookup yields CDR1 SNHLY and CDR2 FYNNEI. V was clipped by 7 bases and J by 5 bases, with 17 bases between them.

CDR3: CASSQAGLANTGELFF. Here the CDR3 DNA reads TGTGCCAGCAGCCAGGCGGGACTTGCGAACACCGGGGAGCTGTTTTTT. This chain links TRBV3-1 (or the pseudogene TRBV3-2) with TRBJ2-2; D may be TRBD2 (6 bases). The V and J ends lost 3 bases and 0 bases respectively, with 11 bases between them. From germline, CDR1 is LGHDT and CDR2 YNNKEL (reference sequence). The CDR3 length is 16 residues.

In DNA, the CDR3 is TGTGCCAGCAGGGGGTCATTTGAAAACGGGGCTGATGATGAAAAACTGTTTTTT. It specifies CASRGSFENGADDEKLFF. The rearrangement links TRBV7-6 to TRBJ1-4, with a tentative D call TRBD1 (5 bases). Trimming cost V 6 bases and J 6 bases, with 26 bases left between them. The length of the CDR3 is 18 residues. Germline values: CDR1 SGHVS, CDR2 FNYEAQ.

DNA for the CDR3: TGTGCCAGTAGTGGGCTAGCGGGAGGACGAGAGACCCAGTACTTC. This translates into CASSGLAGGRETQYF. The chain recombines TRBV19 with TRBJ2-5, with 11 bases lining up with TRBD2. J was trimmed by 4 bases and V by 5 bases; bases with no gene match: 6. The CDR3 runs to 15 residues. From germline, CDR1 is LNHDA and CDR2 SQIVND (reference sequence).

The CDR3 nucleotides read TGCGCCAGCAGCCAGGTCGACTTGGGCTTTACAGATACGCAGTATTTT. This gives the protein CASSQVDLGFTDTQYF. This chain uses TRBV4-1 with TRBJ2-3; D is ambiguous. V was trimmed by 3 bases and J by 3 bases, leaving 16 bases between them. CDR1 and CDR2 from the germline V gene are MGHRA and YSYEKL. This CDR3 is built from 16 residues.

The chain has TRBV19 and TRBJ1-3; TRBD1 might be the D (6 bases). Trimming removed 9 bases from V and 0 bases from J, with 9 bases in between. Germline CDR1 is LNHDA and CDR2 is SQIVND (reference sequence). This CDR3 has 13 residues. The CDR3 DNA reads TGTGCCAGCGGACAGAGCTCTGGAAACACCATATATTTT. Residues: CASGQSSGNTIYF.

The CDR3 DNA is TGTGCCAGCATGGGGGGCGTCGGCAATGAGCAGTTCTTC. This encodes CASMGGVGNEQFF. The rearrangement joins TRBV6-5 to TRBJ2-1, with D possibly called TRBD1 or TRBD2 (6 bases each). CDR3 length: 13 residues. The V gene lost 7 bases and the J gene lost 6 bases, with 13 bases spanning the gap. Germline V gene lookup returns CDR1 MNHEY and CDR2 SVGAGI.

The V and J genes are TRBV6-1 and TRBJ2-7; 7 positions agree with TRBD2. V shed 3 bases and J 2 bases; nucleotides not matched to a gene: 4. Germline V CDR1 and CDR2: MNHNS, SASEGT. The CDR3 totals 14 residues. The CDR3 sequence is CASSDLAGPYEQYF. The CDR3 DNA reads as TGTGCCAGCAGTGATTTAGCGGGTCCCTACGAGCAGTACTTC.

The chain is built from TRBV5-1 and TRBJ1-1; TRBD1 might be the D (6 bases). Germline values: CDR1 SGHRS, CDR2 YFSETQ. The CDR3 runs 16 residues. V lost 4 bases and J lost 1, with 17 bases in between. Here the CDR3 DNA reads TGCGCCAGCAGCCCGGCTGGAAGGACAGAGAACACTGAAGCTTTCTTT. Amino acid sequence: CASSPAGRTENTEAFF.

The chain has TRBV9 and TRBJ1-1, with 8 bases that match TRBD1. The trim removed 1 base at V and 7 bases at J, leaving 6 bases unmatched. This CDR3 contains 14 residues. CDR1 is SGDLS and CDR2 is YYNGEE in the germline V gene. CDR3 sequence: CASSVRQGAGEAFF. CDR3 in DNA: TGTGCCAGCAGCGTACGGCAGGGGGCCGGTGAAGCTTTCTTT.